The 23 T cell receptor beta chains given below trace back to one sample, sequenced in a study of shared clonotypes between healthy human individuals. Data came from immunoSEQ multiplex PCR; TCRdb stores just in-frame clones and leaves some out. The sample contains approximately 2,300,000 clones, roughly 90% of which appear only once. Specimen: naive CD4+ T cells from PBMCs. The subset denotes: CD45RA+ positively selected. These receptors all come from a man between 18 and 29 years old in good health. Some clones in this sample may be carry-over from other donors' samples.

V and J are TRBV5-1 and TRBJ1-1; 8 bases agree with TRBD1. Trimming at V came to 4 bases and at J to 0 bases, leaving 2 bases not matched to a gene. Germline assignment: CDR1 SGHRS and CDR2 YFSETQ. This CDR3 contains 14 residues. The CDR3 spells CASSQGAMNTEAFF. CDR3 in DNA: TGCGCCAGCAGCCAGGGGGCAATGAACACTGAAGCTTTCTTT.

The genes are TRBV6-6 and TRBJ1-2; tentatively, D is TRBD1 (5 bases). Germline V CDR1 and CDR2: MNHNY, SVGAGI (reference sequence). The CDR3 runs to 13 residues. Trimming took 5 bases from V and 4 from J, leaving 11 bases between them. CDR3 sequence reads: CASSNRTPYGYTF. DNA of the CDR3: TGTGCCAGCAGTAACCGGACACCCTATGGCTACACCTTC.

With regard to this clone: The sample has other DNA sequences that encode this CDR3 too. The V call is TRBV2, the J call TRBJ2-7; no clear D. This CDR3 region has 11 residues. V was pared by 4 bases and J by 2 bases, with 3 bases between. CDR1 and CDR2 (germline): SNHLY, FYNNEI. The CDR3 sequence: CASSGAYEQYF. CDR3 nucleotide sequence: TGTGCCAGCAGTGGAGCCTACGAGCAGTACTTC. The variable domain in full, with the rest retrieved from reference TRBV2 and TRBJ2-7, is EPEVTQTPSHQVTQMGQEVILRCVPISNHLYFYWYRQILGQKVEFLVSFYNNEISEKSEIFDDQFSVERPDGSNFTLKIRSTKLEDSAMYFCASSGAYEQYFGPGTRLTVT.

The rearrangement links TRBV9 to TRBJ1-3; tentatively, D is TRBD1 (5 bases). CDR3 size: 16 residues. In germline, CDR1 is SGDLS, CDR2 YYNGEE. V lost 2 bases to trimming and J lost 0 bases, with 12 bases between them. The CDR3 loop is CASSVADTDSGNTIYF. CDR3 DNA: TGTGCCAGCAGCGTTGCGGACACCGACTCTGGAAACACCATATATTTT.

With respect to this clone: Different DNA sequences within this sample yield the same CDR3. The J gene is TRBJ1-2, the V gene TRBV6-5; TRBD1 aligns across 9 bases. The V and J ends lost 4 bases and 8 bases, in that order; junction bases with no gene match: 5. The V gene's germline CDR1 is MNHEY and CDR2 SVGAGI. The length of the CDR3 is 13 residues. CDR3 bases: TGTGCCAGCAGTTCCAGGACAGGGGCCGGCTACACCTTC. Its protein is CASSSRTGAGYTF.

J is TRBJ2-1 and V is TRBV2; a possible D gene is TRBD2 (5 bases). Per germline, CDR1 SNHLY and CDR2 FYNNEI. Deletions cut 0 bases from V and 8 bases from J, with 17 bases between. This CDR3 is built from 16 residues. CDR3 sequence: CASSEAKPNSDDEQFF. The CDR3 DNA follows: TGTGCCAGCAGTGAAGCGAAACCCAATAGCGACGATGAGCAGTTCTTC. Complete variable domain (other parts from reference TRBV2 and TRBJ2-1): EPEVTQTPSHQVTQMGQEVILRCVPISNHLYFYWYRQILGQKVEFLVSFYNNEISEKSEIFDDQFSVERPDGSNFTLKIRSTKLEDSAMYFCASSEAKPNSDDEQFFGPGTRLTVL.

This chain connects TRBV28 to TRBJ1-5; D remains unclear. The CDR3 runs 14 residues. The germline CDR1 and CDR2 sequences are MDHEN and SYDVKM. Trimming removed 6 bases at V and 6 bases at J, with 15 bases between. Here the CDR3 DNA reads TGTGCCAGCAGGTCCCTCGGGGTATCTCAGCCCCAGCATTTT. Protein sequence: CASRSLGVSQPQHF. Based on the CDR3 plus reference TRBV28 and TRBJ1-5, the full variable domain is DVKVTQSSRYLVKRTGEKVFLECVQDMDHENMFWYRQDPGLGLRLIYFSYDVKMKEKGDIPEGYSVSREKKERFSLILESASTNQTSMYLCASRSLGVSQPQHFGDGTRLSIL.

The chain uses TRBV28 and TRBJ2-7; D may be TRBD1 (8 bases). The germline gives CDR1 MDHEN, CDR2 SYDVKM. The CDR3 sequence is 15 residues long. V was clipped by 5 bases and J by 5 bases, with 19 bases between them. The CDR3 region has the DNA TGTGCCAGCAGTCTTTCACAGGGGGGGTTCCACGAGCAGTACTTC. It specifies CASSLSQGGFHEQYF.

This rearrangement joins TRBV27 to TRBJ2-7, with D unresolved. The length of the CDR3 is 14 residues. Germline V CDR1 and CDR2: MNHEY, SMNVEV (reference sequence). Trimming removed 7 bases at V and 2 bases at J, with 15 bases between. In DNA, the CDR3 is TGTGCCAGCACCGACTCTGGTCGGACCTACGAGCAGTACTTC. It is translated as CASTDSGRTYEQYF.

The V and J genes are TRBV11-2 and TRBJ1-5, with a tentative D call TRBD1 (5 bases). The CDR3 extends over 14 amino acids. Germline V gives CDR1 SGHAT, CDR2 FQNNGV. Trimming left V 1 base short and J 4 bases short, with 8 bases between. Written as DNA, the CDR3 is TGTGCCAGCAGCTTAGGGGCAGGGAATCAGCCCCAGCATTTT. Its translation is CASSLGAGNQPQHF.

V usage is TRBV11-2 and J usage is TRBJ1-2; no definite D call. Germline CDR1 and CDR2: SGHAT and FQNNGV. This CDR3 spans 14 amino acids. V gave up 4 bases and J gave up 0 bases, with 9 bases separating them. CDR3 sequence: CASSSPSANYGYTF. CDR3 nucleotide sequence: TGTGCCAGCAGCTCTCCATCAGCTAACTATGGCTACACCTTC.

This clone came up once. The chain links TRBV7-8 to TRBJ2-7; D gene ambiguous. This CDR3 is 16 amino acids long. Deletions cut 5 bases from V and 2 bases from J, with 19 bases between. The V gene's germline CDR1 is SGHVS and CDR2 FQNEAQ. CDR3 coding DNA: TGTGCCAGCAGCAACAGCAGAAGAGGACCCGCCTACGAGCAGTACTTC. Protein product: CASSNSRRGPAYEQYF.

As DNA, the CDR3 is TGTGCCAGCAGCCTCATGCGTTCTGGGGCCAACGTCCTGACTTTC. It translates to CASSLMRSGANVLTF. The chain recombines TRBV28 with TRBJ2-6; D gene unclear. V lost 6 bases and J lost 1, with 10 bases in between. The CDR3 consists of 15 residues. Germline loops: CDR1 MDHEN, CDR2 SYDVKM. Together with reference TRBV28 and TRBJ2-6, the CDR3 gives the full variable domain: DVKVTQSSRYLVKRTGEKVFLECVQDMDHENMFWYRQDPGLGLRLIYFSYDVKMKEKGDIPEGYSVSREKKERFSLILESASTNQTSMYLCASSLMRSGANVLTFGAGSRLTVL.

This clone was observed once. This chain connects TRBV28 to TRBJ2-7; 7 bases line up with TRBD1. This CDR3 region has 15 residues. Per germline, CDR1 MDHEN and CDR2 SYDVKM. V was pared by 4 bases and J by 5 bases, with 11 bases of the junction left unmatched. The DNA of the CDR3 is TGTGCCAGCAGTTCGCGCCTGACAGGGTACCACGAGCAGTACTTC. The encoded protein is CASSSRLTGYHEQYF.

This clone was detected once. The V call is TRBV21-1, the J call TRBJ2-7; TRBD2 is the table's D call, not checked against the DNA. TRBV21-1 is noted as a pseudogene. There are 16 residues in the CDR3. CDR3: CASPRGAREHSYEQYF. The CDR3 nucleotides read TGTGCCAGCCCCCGAGGGGCCCGGGAGCACTCCTACGAGCAGTACTTC.

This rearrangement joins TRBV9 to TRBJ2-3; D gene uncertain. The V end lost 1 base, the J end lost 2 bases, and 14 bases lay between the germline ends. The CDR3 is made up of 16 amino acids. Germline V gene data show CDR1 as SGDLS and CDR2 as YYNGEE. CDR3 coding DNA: TGTGCCAGCAGCGTAACGGCAGAGACTTACACAGATACGCAGTATTTT. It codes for CASSVTAETYTDTQYF. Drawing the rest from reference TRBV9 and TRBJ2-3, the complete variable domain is DSGVTQTPKHLITATGQRVTLRCSPRSGDLSVYWYQQSLDQGLQFLIQYYNGEERAKGNILERFSAQQFPDLHSELNLSSLELGDSALYFCASSVTAETYTDTQYFGPGTRLTVL.

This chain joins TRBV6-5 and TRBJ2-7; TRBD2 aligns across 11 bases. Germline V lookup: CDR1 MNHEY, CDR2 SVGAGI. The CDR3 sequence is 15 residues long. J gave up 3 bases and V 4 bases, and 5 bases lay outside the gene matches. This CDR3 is CASSSRGLADYEQYF. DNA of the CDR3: TGTGCCAGCAGTTCTCGGGGACTAGCGGACTACGAGCAGTACTTC.

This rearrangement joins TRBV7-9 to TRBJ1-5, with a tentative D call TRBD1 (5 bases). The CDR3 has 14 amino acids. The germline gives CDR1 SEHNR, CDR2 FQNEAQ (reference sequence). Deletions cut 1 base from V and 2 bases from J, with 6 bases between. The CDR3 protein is CASSLETGNQPQHF. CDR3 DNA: TGTGCCAGCAGCTTAGAGACAGGCAATCAGCCCCAGCATTTT.

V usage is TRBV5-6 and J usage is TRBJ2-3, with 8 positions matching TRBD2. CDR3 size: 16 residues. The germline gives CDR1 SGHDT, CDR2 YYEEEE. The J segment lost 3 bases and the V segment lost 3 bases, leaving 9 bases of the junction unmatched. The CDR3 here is CASSSLGQRETDTQYF. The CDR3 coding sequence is TGTGCCAGCAGCTCCTTAGGGCAGCGGGAGACAGATACGCAGTATTTT.

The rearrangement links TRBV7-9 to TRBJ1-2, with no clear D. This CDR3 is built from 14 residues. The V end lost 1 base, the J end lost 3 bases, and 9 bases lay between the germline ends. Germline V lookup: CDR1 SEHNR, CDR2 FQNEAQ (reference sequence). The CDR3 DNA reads TGTGCCAGCAGCTTAGTGGGCACCGACTATGGCTACACCTTC. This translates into CASSLVGTDYGYTF.

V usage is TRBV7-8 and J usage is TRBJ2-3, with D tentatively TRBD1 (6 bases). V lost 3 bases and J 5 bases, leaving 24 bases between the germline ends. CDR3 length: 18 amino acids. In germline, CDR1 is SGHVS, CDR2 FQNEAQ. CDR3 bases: TGTGCCAGCAGCTTGGGCTTCGGGACACTCAAGGGAGTAGATACGCAGTATTTT. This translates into CASSLGFGTLKGVDTQYF.

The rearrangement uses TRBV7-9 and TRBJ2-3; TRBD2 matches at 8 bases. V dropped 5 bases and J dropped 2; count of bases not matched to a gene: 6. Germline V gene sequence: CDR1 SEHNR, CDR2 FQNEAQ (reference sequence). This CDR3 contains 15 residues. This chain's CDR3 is CASSPRSGVTDTQYF. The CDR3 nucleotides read TGTGCCAGCAGCCCGCGTAGCGGGGTCACAGATACGCAGTATTTT.

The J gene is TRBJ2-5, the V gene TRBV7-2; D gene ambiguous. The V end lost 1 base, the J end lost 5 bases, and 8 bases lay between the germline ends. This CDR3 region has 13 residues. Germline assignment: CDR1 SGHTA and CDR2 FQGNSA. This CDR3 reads CASSLVATETQYF. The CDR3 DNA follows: TGTGCCAGCAGCTTAGTCGCCACGGAGACCCAGTACTTC.